This T cell receptor (beta chain) was captured in a study of cytomegalovirus exposure and HLA in healthy donors (dated by TCRdb to 2016 to 2017). For the study in its entirety: According to an earlier analysis of several hundred of the donors, 150 million to 200 million T cells yielded 90 million to 140 million unique TCR beta sequences and less than 300 Gb of sequence data. Donor age, sex, ethnicity and CMV serostatus were compiled together with the repertoire data. The study combined high-throughput TCR immunosequencing, statistical association of individual TCRs with disease status, and machine learning to predict cytomegalovirus infection status. Of the roughly 400 genotyped donors, approximately 80% were placed in the genetic ancestry cluster associated with self-reported Caucasian donors. Among roughly 400 genotyped donors of the cohort, an average of around 240,000 unique TCR beta nucleotide sequences were sequenced per donor, roughly a sixth of them non-productive. The study aimed to test whether cataloging public T cell receptors could reveal signatures of past pathogen exposure. In the later analysis, no new phenotypic data were used to find candidate immune exposures; instead, reliance was placed on TCR beta sequences and their occurrence across donors. An early release covering approximately 600 HLA-typed donors comprised 250 to 350 gigabases of sequencing data and around 85 million unique TCR sequences. About five DR-DQ haplotypes were treated as single units for association and clustering because of strong linkage in the cohort. A separate validation cohort of 90 to 150 different subjects was used in addition to the approximately 640-subject first cohort. HLA typing included class I and class II loci at four-digit resolution. To decide whether each TCR beta V gene segment behaved as functional or pseudogenic, an earlier analysis of over 500 of the donors relied on high-throughput TCR beta sequencing. A later genetic analysis took genome-wide SNP genotypes for about three fifths of the 666 donors and used that subset as a discovery cohort. Every discovery cohort repertoire had been produced on one sequencing platform. The study profiled the T cell repertoires of fewer than 850 subjects by immunosequencing and related them to cytomegalovirus serostatus. The number of donors typed differed by locus, with about 629-630 for A, B, C, DRB1 and DQB1, around 560 for DQA1, approximately 580 for DPA1, and some 440 for DPB1. In a later analysis, previously published TCR beta repertoires from several hundred donors were re-analyzed and high-resolution HLA genotyping was added so that TCR occurrence patterns could be studied.

Preparation of the library involved the immunoSEQ multiplex PCR assay. The multiplex PCR relied on a mix of 60 forward primers for TCR Vbeta segments and 13 reverse primers for TCR Jbeta segments. The CDR3 region of rearranged TCR beta genes was amplified from genomic DNA by a multiplex PCR assay. The amplified TCR beta libraries were sequenced on the Illumina HiSeq System as 87-base-pair reads. On the study's bioinformatics: In a later analysis, approximately 74 million unique TCR beta chains were counted across the 500 to 850 repertoires, and about 10 million of these chains were shared by at least two donors. Raw reads were error-corrected and collapsed into unique sequences by a nearest-neighbor algorithm in which closely related sequences were merged to remove PCR and sequencing errors. V, D and J gene segments were assigned by aligning CDR3 sequences to IMGT reference sequences. Each retained sequence needed at least a six-nucleotide match to both a V gene segment and a J gene segment. Rearrangements were called productive when the CDR3 lacked stop codons and stayed in frame with V and J; all others were non-productive. Following IMGT convention, CDR3 was defined as the stretch from the second conserved V-encoded cysteine up to the conserved J-encoded phenylalanine. Sequences without an unambiguous match to a single V gene segment were excluded from the earlier analysis of a few hundred of the donors. In an earlier analysis of about 590 of the donors, a V segment was called functional when productive rearrangements were above 56.7%, and segregating when the standard deviation between donors exceeded 5%. A statistical classification framework was developed to diagnose cytomegalovirus status using the catalog of TCR beta chain sequences. A later analysis assigned V and J genes by comparing TCR nucleotide sequences with IMGT/GENE-DB human TR gene sequences. In a later analysis, CDR3 sequences and most-parsimonious VDJ recombination scenarios were assigned using the TCRdist pipeline. A later analysis defined each TCR beta chain by its CDR3 amino acid sequence plus V-gene family, and excluded reads lacking a unique V-gene family. A later analysis removed 592 highly shared, low-generation-probability nucleotide sequences to deal with suspected cross-contamination and a sequencing artifact. In a later analysis, a clonal expansion index for each public chain was calculated from normalized within-repertoire ranks of inferred template counts. Generation probabilities in a later analysis came from a VDJ recombination model fitted to out-of-frame rearrangements, and those results were checked against IGoR. A later analysis scored TCR-TCR, TCR-HLA and TCR-CMV co-occurrence with hypergeometric tests, applying a repertoire-size bias correction to TCR pairs. In a later analysis, false discovery rates were estimated by permuting HLA or CMV assignments 20 times. In a later analysis, co-occurring TCRs were grouped with DBSCAN, and TCRdist sequence similarity was added when clustering was performed within HLA-allele-positive subsets. Repertoires with fewer than 30,000 or more than 120,000 public chains were left out of co-occurrence clustering, as were about 5 repertoires with anomalous nucleotide sharing. This immuneACCESS table, as held by TCRdb, lists in-frame sequences with V and J called but not all clones. Of the missing ones, under half trace to an unresolved V gene in checked studies; the others have no known cause. V and J calls and clone size are those listed in that table; D and trimming were worked out from the DNA. The sample table includes 95,000 to 150,000 clones. The top ten hold about 2.3% of the sample.

With regard to this clone: Its antigen is not yet known.

The cohort consisted of hundreds of healthy bone marrow donors. All cohort members were sampled while nominally healthy, although unrecorded immune exposures were likely present. The donor tested CMV seronegative, placing the donor among the approximately 360 seronegative members of the cohort. A peripheral blood sample was collected from each donor, and TCR beta sequencing was performed on peripheral blood mononuclear cells. Genomic DNA was extracted from the blood cell samples with the Qiagen DNeasy Blood Extraction Kit. What the study reported, not specific to this receptor: An earlier analysis of some 590 of the donors showed that most TCR beta V segments appeared in productive rearrangements either about 87% or about 30% of the time, which broadly matched IMGT annotations. In vitro tests confirmed that a few of the cytomegalovirus-associated TCR beta chains recognize cytomegalovirus antigens. Because counts were too low, some 16 rarely observed V segments, including chromosome 9 orphons, were excluded from the earlier analysis of 587 of the donors. A later analysis reported that several top co-occurrence clusters appeared linked to parvovirus B19, influenza, CMV and Epstein-Barr virus. According to a later analysis, TCR association rates differed among HLA loci, with DRB1 alleles showing the most associated TCRs and HLA-C alleles showing the fewest. When HLA alleles, especially DR and DQ, strongly co-occurred, attributing TCR associations to individual alleles was difficult. The authors suggested that the approach could potentially be generalized to other disease states and immunological phenotypes. A further reported finding was that TCR beta sequences accurately predicted the HLA-A and HLA-B alleles for most subjects in the first cohort. Immune exposure information for the cohort was limited to CMV serostatus. A later analysis associated some 17,000 TCR beta sequences with specific HLA alleles at a false discovery rate of 0.05. In the study, approximately 160 TCR beta chains were listed as associated with cytomegalovirus. In this cohort, only TCR beta chains were sequenced, and detectable features were limited by the absence of alpha or paired-chain data. The classifier was reported to diagnose cytomegalovirus status with high specificity and sensitivity in both the original and validation cohorts. Across donors, most TCR sequences were observed very rarely, whereas some public TCRs were present in many individuals. Compared with the roughly 600-donor mean, donors in an Asian-associated ancestry cluster had fewer N-insertions in productive TCRs, according to a later genetic analysis. Because some donors lacked HLA typing at each locus, the association tests relied only on the typed subset. In a later analysis, HLA-associated TCR beta chains were found to be more clonally expanded and to have lower generation probabilities than equally common non-associated chains. A group of highly shared sequence variants was considered likely to be a technical artifact of the sequencing pipeline. Sequencing depth was assumed to be roughly uniform across donors in the presence/absence analyses, though that assumption may not hold. Correlated functional status among segregating V segments might be attributable to linkage disequilibrium, but an unknown experimental factor could not be ruled out. A later analysis found that most CMV-associated TCR beta chains appeared HLA-restricted, with HLA associations seemingly driven largely by CMV exposure. V-gene and J-gene trimming of TCR beta chains was associated with a missense DCLRE1C variant in a later genetic analysis, and the association was replicated in an independent cohort.

Sequencing input: PBMCs. This clonotype was sampled from a man in his forties or fifties in good health and CMV-seronegative.

The DNA sequence follows: TGCGCCAGCAGCAGACAAGGCGACTATGGCTACACCTTC. This gives the protein CASSRQGDYGYTF. The sequence is built from TRBV5-1 and TRBJ1-2, with the D gene too uncertain to name. The CDR3 holds 13 amino acids from the cysteine to the phenylalanine. Only CDR3 DNA remains: 39 bases, in frame from the first base. CDR1 and CDR2 (SGHRS, YFSETQ) derive from the germline V gene. V and J are truncated by 4 bases and 3 bases respectively, leaving an intervening sequence of 10 bases.